This TCR beta chain was documented in a study of blood T cell repertoires in COVID-19 (dated by TCRdb to between 2020 and 2021). About the investigation overall: Samples from collaborators originated in the United States, Italy and Spain and spanned both the acute and convalescent phases of COVID-19. Where HLA class I and class II types were available, the types were taken from metadata supplied by the sample provider, not from assay-based typing. Nearly every sample came with metadata listing a de-identified subject ID, COVID-19 status, age in years and sex. The repertoires were released in a freely available public database intended as a resource for research on the immune response to SARS-CoV-2. The dataset comprised deeply sampled blood TCRbeta repertoires from subjects exposed to, actively infected with, or recovered from COVID-19. The material from the prospective study consisted of cDNA or gDNA derived from T cells, B-cell-depleted T cells, or PBMCs. Samples were obtained from the ongoing ImmuneRACE study (first 160 participants) and from 1,000 to 1,500 subjects provided by 6 global collaborators.

Each collaborating institution followed its own protocols to collect whole blood in K2EDTA tubes. For TCRbeta analysis, collaborators shipped samples in one of three forms: frozen whole blood, isolated PBMCs, or DNA extracted from either of those sample types. The study at large found these results: The quantity of clinical and demographic metadata differed by source and by participant and was supplied without curation.

The junction shows trimming of 4 bases on V and 5 bases on J, plus 10 bases between the germline ends. Including the terminal cysteine and phenylalanine, the CDR3 comprises 14 residues. Of the read, only the CDR3 DNA is kept; its 42 bases are in frame from base 1. Sequences SGHRS (CDR1) and YFSETQ (CDR2) are obtained from the germline V gene. TCRbeta CDR3 regions were amplified from genomic DNA by means of the immunoSEQ Assay, a bias-controlled multiplex PCR. The original methods were these. Nucleated cell counts per sample were estimated from amplification of reference gene primers within the assay. To quantify the absolute abundance of each unique TCRbeta CDR3 rearrangement, sequence reads were collapsed and filtered. For each sample, productive Simpson clonality was calculated as the square root of Simpson's diversity index across productive rearrangements. This is the immuneACCESS table as TCRdb keeps it, with only in-frame sequences that have V and J called. A part of the clones is gone; compared with another copy, unresolved V genes explain less than half, and the rest is unexplained. The V and J calls and the clone size are those of that table, but D and trimming were determined from the DNA. The sample table holds under 300,000 clones, of which about 89% were seen once. The ten largest clones take up around 2.1% of the sample.

To note about this clone: What this receptor recognizes is not known. Within one base of it there is no much larger clone, and no base qualities were kept.

The TCR sequence derives from a man aged 50 or older with acute or convalescent COVID-19. Rearrangement joined TRBV5-1 to TRBJ1-6; no D segment can be confidently identified. Sequencing input: peripheral blood. This receptor has the CDR3 CASSAGINNSPLHF. In nucleotide form, the sequence is TGCGCCAGCAGCGCCGGGATAAATAATTCACCCCTCCACTTT.